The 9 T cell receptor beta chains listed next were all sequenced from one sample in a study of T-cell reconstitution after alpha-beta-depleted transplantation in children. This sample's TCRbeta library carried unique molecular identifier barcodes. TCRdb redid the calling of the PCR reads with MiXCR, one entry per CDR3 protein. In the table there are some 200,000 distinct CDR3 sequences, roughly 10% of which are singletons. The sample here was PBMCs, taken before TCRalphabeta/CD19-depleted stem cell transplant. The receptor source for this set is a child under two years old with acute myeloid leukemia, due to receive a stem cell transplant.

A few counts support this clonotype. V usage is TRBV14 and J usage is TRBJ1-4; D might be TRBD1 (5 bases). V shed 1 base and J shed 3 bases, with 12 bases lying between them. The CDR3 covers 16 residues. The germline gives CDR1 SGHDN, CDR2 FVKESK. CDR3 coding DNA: TGTGCCAGCAGCCAAGTGGGACGAGGGGCTAATGAAAAACTGTTTTTT. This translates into CASSQVGRGANEKLFF.

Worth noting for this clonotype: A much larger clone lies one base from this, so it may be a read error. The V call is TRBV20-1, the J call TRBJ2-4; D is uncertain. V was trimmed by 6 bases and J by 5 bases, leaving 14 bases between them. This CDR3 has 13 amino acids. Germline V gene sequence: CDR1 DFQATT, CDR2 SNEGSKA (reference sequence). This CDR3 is CSASTELENIQYF. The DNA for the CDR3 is TGCAGTGCCTCGACTGAGCTGGAAAACATTCAGTACTTC.

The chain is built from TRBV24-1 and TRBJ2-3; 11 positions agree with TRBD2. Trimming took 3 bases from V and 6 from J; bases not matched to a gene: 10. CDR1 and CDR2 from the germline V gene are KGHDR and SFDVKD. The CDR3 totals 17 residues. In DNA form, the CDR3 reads TGTGCCACCAGTGATAACGGACTAGCGGGTTTAGAGGATACGCAGTATTTT. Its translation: CATSDNGLAGLEDTQYF.

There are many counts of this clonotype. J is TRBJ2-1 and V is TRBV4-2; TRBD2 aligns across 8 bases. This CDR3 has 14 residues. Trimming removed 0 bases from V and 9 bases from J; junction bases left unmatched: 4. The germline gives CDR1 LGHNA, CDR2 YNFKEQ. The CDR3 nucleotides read TGTGCCAGCAGCCAAGATCGGGAGGGCGGTGAGCAGTTCTTC. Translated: CASSQDREGGEQFF.

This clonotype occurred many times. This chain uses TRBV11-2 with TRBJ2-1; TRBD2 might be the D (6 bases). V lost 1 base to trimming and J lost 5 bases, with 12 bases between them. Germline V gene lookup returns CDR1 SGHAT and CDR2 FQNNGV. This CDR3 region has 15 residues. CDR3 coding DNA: TGTGCCAGCAGCTTAGTATTCGGCGGGAACAATGAGCAGTTCTTC. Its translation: CASSLVFGGNNEQFF.

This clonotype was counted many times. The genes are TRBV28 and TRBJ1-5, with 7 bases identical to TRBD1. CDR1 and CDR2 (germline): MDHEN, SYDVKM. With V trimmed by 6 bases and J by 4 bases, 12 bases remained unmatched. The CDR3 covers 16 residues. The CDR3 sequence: CASSYRTGFRNQPQHF. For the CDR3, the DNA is TGTGCCAGCAGCTACCGGACAGGATTTCGAAATCAGCCCCAGCATTTT.

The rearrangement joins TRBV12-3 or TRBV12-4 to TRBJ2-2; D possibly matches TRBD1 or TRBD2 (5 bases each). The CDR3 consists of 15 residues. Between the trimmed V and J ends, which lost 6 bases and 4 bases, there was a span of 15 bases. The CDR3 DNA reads TGTGCCAGCAGCCAGAGGGGCTTAGGCACCGGGGAGCTGTTTTTT. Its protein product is CASSQRGLGTGELFF.

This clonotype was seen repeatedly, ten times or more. The CDR3 reads CSARKGGGPYNEQFF. The DNA for the CDR3 is TGCAGTGCTAGAAAGGGCGGGGGGCCGTACAATGAGCAGTTCTTC. The chain has TRBV20-1 and TRBJ2-1, with TRBD2 matching over 8 bases. Germline V CDR1 and CDR2: DFQATT, SNEGSKA (reference sequence). The CDR3 covers 15 residues. V lost 2 bases to trimming and J lost 4 bases; unmatched junction nucleotides: 7.

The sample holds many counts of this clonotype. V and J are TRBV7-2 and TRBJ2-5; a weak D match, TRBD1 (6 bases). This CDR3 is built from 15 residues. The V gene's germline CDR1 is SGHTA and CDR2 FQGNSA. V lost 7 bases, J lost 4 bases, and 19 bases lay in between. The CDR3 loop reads CASTMTRGSRETQYF. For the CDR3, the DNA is TGTGCCAGCACCATGACCAGGGGAAGCAGAGAGACCCAGTACTTC.